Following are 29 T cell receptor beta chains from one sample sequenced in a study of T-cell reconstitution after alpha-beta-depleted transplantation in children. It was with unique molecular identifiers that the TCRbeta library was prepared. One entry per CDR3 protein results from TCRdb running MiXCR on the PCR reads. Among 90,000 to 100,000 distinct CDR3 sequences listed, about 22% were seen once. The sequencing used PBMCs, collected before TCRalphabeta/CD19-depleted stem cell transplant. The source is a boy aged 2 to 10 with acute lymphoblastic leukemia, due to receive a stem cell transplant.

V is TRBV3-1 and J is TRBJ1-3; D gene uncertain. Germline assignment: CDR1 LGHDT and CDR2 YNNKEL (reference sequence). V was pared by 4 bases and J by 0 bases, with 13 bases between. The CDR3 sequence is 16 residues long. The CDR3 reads CASSLYGRNSGNTIYF. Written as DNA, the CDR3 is TGTGCCAGCAGCCTATACGGACGGAACTCTGGAAACACCATATATTTT.

The CDR3 protein is CASSLVVTGEQFF. The CDR3 nucleotides read TGTGCCAGCAGCTTAGTCGTGACGGGCGAGCAGTTCTTC. The chain uses TRBV7-8 and TRBJ2-1; D is unclear. The CDR3 has 13 amino acids. The ends were cut back, 1 base at V and 10 bases at J, with 11 bases in the middle. Germline V gene sequence: CDR1 SGHVS, CDR2 FQNEAQ.

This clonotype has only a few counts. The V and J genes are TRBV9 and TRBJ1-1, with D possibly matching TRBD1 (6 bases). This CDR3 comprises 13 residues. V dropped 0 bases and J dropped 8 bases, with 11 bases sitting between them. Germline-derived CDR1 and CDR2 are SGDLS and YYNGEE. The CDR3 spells CASSVGGGMEAFF. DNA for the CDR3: TGTGCCAGCAGCGTAGGAGGGGGAATGGAAGCTTTCTTT.

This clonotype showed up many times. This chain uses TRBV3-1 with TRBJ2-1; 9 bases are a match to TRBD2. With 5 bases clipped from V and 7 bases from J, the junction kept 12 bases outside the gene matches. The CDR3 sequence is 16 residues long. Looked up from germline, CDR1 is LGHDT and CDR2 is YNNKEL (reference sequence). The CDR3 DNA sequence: TGTGCCAGCAGCGACCAGACTAGCGGAAAGCGGAATGAGCAGTTCTTC. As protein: CASSDQTSGKRNEQFF.

The CDR3 nucleotides read TGTGCCAGCAGCTTAGATCGAAAATCGGGGGAGCAGTACTTC. It encodes CASSLDRKSGEQYF. The chain has TRBV11-2 and TRBJ2-7, with D possibly matching TRBD2 (5 bases). There are 14 residues in the CDR3. Germline V CDR1 and CDR2: SGHAT, FQNNGV. Trimming took off 0 bases at V and 7 bases at J, with 13 bases between the two ends.

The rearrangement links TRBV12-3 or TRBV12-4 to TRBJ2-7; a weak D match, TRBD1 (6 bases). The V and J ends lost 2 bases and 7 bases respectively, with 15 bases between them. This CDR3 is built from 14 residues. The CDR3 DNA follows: TGTGCCAGCAGTTTACAGGGGCTTAGTGGAGAGCAGTACTTC. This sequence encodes CASSLQGLSGEQYF.

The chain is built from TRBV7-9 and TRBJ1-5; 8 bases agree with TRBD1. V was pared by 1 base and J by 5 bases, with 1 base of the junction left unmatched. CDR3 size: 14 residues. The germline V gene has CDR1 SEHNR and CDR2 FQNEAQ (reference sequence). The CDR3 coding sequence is TGTGCCAGCAGCTTAGGCAGGGGGCATCAGCCCCAGCATTTT. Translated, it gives CASSLGRGHQPQHF.

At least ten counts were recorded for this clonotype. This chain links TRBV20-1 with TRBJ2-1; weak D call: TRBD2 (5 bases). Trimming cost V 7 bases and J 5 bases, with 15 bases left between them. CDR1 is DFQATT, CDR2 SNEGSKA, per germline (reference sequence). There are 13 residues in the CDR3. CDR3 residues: CSGLRDGNNEQFF. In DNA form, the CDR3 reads TGCAGTGGTCTTAGAGACGGGAACAATGAGCAGTTCTTC.

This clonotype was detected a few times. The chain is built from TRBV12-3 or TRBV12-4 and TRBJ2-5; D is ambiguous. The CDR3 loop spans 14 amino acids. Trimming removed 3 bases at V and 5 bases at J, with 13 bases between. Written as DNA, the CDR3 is TGTGCCAGCAGTTTCCCACCTAGTGGTGAGACCCAGTACTTC. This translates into CASSFPPSGETQYF.

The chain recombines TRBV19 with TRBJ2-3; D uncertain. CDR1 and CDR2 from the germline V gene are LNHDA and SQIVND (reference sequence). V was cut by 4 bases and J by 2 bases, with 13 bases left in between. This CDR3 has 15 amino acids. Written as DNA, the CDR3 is TGTGCCAGTAGTAAAACAACGGATTTCACAGATACGCAGTATTTT. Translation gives CASSKTTDFTDTQYF.

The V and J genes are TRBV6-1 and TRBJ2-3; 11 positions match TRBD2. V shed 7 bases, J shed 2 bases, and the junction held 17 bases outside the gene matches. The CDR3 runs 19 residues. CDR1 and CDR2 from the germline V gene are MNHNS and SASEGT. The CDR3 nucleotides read TGTGCCAGCAACAAGGGGACTAGCGGAGGCAGGGGCCCCACAGATACGCAGTATTTT. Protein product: CASNKGTSGGRGPTDTQYF.

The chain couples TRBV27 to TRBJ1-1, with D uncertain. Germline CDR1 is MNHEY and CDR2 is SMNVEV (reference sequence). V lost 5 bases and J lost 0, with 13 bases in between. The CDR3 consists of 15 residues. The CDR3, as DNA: TGTGCCAGCAGTCACGGCGGCAGCCTGAACACTGAAGCTTTCTTT. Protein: CASSHGGSLNTEAFF.

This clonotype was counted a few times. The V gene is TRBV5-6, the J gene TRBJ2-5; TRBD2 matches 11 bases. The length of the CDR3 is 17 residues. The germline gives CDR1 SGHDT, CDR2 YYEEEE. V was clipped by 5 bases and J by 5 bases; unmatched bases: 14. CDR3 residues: CASSSGLAEGPGETQYF. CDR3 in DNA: TGTGCCAGCAGTTCGGGACTAGCGGAGGGGCCGGGGGAGACCCAGTACTTC.

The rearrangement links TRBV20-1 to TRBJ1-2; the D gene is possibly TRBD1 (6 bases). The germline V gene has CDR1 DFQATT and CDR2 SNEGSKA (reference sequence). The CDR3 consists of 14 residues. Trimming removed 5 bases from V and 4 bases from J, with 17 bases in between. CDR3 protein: CSAQGQGYSYGYTF. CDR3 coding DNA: TGCAGTGCTCAGGGGCAGGGGTACAGCTATGGCTACACCTTC.

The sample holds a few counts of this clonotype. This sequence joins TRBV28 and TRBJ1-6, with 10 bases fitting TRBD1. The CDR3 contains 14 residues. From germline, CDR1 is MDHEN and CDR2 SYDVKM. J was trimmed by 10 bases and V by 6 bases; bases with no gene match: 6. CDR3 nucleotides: TGTGCCAGCAGACAAGGACAGGGGGGCTCACCCCTCCACTTT. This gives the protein CASRQGQGGSPLHF.

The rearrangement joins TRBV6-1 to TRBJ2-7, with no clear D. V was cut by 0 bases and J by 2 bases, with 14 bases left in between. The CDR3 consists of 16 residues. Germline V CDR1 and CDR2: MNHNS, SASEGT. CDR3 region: CASSEALGSQTYEQYF. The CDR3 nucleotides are TGTGCCAGCAGTGAAGCGCTGGGCTCGCAGACCTACGAGCAGTACTTC.

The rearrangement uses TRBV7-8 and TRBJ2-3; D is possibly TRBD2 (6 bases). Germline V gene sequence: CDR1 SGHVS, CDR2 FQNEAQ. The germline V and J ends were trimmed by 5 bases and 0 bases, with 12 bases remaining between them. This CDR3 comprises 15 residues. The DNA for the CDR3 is TGTGCCAGCAGCCAGCGGAGGGGCAGCACAGATACGCAGTATTTT. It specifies CASSQRRGSTDTQYF.

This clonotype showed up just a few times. The CDR3 spells CASSLGLLADLRRDTQYF. DNA for the CDR3: TGCGCCAGCAGCTTGGGCCTACTAGCGGACCTTAGACGGGATACGCAGTATTTT. This chain connects TRBV5-1 to TRBJ2-3, with 8 bases lining up with TRBD2. The V gene's germline CDR1 is SGHRS and CDR2 YFSETQ. V was pared by 0 bases and J by 6 bases, with 15 bases of the junction left unmatched. This CDR3 contains 18 residues.

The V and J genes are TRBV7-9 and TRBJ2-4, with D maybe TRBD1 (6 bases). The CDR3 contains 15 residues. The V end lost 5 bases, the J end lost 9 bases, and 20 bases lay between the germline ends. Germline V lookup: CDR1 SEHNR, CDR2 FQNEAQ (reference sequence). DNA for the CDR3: TGTGCCAGCAGCAAGGGGTCAGGGCAGGGGACCATTCAGTACTTC. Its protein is CASSKGSGQGTIQYF.

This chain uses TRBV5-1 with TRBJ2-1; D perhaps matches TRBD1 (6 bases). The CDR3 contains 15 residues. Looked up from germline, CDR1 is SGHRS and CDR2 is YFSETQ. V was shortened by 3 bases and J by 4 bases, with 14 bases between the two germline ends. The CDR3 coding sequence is TGCGCCAGCAGCTCGCAGGGGCAGGCGTACAATGAGCAGTTCTTC. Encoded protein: CASSSQGQAYNEQFF. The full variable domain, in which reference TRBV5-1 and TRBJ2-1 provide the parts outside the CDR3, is KAGVTQTPRYLIKTRGQQVTLSCSPISGHRSVSWYQQTPGQGLQFLFEYFSETQRNKGNFPGRFSGRQFSNSRSEMNVSTLELGDSALYLCASSSQGQAYNEQFFGPGTRLTVL.

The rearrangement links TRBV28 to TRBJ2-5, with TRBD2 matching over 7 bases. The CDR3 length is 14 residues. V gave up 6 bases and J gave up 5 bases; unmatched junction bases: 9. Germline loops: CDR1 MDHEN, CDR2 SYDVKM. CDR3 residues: CASSPGLDVETQYF. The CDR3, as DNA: TGTGCCAGCAGCCCAGGACTAGACGTGGAGACCCAGTACTTC.

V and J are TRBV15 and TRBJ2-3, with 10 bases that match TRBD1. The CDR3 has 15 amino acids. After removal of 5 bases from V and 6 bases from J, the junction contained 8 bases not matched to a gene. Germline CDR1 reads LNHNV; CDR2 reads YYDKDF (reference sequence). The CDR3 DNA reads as TGTGCCACCAGCCCCGACAGGGGGCGGTGGGATACGCAGTATTTT. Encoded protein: CATSPDRGRWDTQYF. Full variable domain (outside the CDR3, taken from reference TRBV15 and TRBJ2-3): DAMVIQNPRYQVTQFGKPVTLSCSQTLNHNVMYWYQQKSSQAPKLLFHYYDKDFNNEADTPDNFQSRRPNTSFCFLDIRSPGLGDTAMYLCATSPDRGRWDTQYFGPGTRLTVL.

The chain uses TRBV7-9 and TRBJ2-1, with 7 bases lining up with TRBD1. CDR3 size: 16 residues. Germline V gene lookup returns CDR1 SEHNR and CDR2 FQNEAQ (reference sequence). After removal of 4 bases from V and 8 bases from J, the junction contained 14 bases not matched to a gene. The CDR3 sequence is CASSSNDRERRDEQFF. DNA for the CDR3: TGTGCCAGCAGCTCCAATGACAGGGAACGTAGAGATGAGCAGTTCTTC.

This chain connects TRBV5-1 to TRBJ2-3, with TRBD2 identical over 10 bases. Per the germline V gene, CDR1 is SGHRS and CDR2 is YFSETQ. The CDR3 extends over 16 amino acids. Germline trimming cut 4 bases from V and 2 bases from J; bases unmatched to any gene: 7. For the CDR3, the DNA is TGCGCCAGCAGCCCTCTAACTAGCGGGGACACAGATACGCAGTATTTT. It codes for CASSPLTSGDTDTQYF.

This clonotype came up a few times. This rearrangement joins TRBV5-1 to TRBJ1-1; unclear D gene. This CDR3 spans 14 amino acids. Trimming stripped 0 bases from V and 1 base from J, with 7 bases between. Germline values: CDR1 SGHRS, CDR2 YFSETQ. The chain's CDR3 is CASSLEGSNTEAFF. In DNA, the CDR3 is TGCGCCAGCAGCTTGGAAGGATCGAACACTGAAGCTTTCTTT.

The CDR3 bases are TGCAGTGCCGCCATTACCGGAGGGGGGGACTACAATGAGCAGTTCTTC. This encodes CSAAITGGGDYNEQFF. The V gene is TRBV20-1, the J gene TRBJ2-1; TRBD2 is a possible D gene (7 bases). CDR1 is DFQATT and CDR2 is SNEGSKA in the germline V gene (reference sequence). Between the trimmed V and J ends, which lost 6 bases and 3 bases, there was a span of 21 bases. This CDR3 comprises 16 residues.

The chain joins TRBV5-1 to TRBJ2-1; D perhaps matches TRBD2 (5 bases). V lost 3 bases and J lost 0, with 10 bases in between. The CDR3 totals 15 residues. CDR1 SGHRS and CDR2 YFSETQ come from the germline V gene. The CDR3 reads CASSYRTYSYNEQFF. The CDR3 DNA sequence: TGCGCCAGCAGCTACCGGACTTACTCCTACAATGAGCAGTTCTTC.

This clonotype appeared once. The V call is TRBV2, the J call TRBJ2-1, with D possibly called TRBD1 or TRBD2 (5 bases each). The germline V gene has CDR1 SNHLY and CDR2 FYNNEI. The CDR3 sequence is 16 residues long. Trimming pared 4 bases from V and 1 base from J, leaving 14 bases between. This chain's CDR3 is CASSAPGAESYNEQFF. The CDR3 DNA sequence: TGTGCCAGCAGTGCCCCCGGGGCGGAGTCCTACAATGAGCAGTTCTTC. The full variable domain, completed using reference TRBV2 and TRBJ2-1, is EPEVTQTPSHQVTQMGQEVILRCVPISNHLYFYWYRQILGQKVEFLVSFYNNEISEKSEIFDDQFSVERPDGSNFTLKIRSTKLEDSAMYFCASSAPGAESYNEQFFGPGTRLTVL.

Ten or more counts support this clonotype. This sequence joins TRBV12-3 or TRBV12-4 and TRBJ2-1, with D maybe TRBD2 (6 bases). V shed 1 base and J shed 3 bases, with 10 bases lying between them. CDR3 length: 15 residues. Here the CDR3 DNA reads TGTGCCAGCAGTTTAGGTAGCGGATTCTACAATGAGCAGTTCTTC. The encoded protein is CASSLGSGFYNEQFF.